This T cell receptor (beta chain) appears in the sequencing data of a study of blood T cell repertoires in COVID-19. About this clone: Within the sample, other DNA sequences also encode this same CDR3.

The protocol was immunoSEQ multiplex PCR, while the TCRdb copy is restricted to in-frame clones and leaves out a portion. The table lists 300,000 or so clones, roughly 90% of them singletons. Germline V gene lookup returns CDR1 LGHDT and CDR2 YNNKEL (reference sequence). This CDR3 is built from 11 residues. Trimming took 4 bases from V and 7 from J, leaving 5 bases between them. Material for sequencing was PBMCs or T cells enriched from blood (not recorded which). This sequence was found in a man aged 60-69 years who had recovered from COVID-19. The gene calls are TRBV3-1 (or the pseudogene TRBV3-2) and TRBJ2-1, with no clear D. Written as DNA, the CDR3 is TGTGCCAGCAGCCTTTCTAATGAGCAGTTCTTC. It is translated as CASSLSNEQFF.